The present TCR beta chain was sequenced within a study of CD8+ T cells in alopecia areata. Findings and limits, study-wide: Although TCR sharing was seen in mice, sharing across patients was less clear, possibly for HLA-related reasons. Links between baseline CD8+ expansion and response need larger treated cohorts. Scalp sequencing captures resident alphabeta T cells of normal skin too. Scalp clonality decreased significantly with tofacitinib, and so did expanded CD8+ clones among the top 100.

Reverse transcription of extracted RNA yielded cDNA, which provided the sequencing template. Using immunoSEQ multiplex PCR, the repertoire was profiled, and TCRdb retains in-frame clones only, with some absent. This sample has 200,000 or so clones, with 55% to 70% found just once. The treatment here: oral pan-JAK inhibitor, 5-10 mg twice daily. The germline V gene encodes CDR1 LNHNV and CDR2 YYDKDF (reference sequence). The V segment lost 0 bases and the J segment 15 bases; nucleotides outside the gene matches: 12. This CDR3 contains 16 residues. This clone was observed a handful of times. Its antigen remains unidentified.

The receptor was isolated from a human donor with alopecia areata. Source: CD4+ T cells sorted from blood, taken at week 24, from a patient treated with tofacitinib. The chain employs TRBV15 and TRBJ2-4; 12 nucleotides align to TRBD1. The CDR3 region is CATSRDPGQGAVSLYF. The DNA of the CDR3 is TGTGCCACCAGCAGAGACCCGGGACAGGGGGCTGTATCCCTGTACTTC.